This T cell receptor (beta chain) was sequenced for a study of brain T cells in children with intractable seizures (TCRdb year 2021). Some background on the complete study: Resected brain tissue from about 48 pediatric epilepsy surgery cases was initially screened for immune gene transcripts with a NanoString immunology panel. Among the approximately 12 selected surgery cases, eight also had pre-surgery blood sequenced, leaving four with brain tissue only. Broader findings and caveats from the paper: Viral specificity was inferred solely from CDR3 sequence similarity, and the HCMV serostatus of the patients was not known. Because pre- and post-surgery blood were sequenced to different depths, clones absent from the pre-surgery sample may reflect undersampling.

The immunoSEQ assay was applied to genomic DNA to generate the TCR beta chain sequences. In the paper's pipeline: Any CDR3 sequence that did not begin with the conserved framework cysteine at position 104 was removed by hand. To get clonality, the normalized Shannon's Diversity Index was subtracted from one, giving values from 0 (maximal diversity) to 1 (oligoclonal). Chi-squared comparison-of-proportions tests assessed whether the same CDR3 differed in frequency between samples, such as brain versus blood. Public clonotypes were identified through searches of immuneACCESS, and similarity to known antiviral clonotypes was evaluated with the VDJdb browser. TCRdb provides this immuneACCESS table in a form limited to in-frame rearrangements. Some clones are lacking; in checked studies, under half of them reflect an unresolved V gene, and why the rest are absent is not known. Clonal size and the V and J genes are those of that table, whereas D and trimming came from the DNA. The sample yields about 340,000 clones; 85% to 95% were counted once. Together, the top ten hold 5.7% of the sample.

Spanning cysteine to phenylalanine, the CDR3 consists of 11 amino acids. The DNA shown is the 33-base CDR3, in frame from base 1. V and J are truncated by 1 base and 3 bases respectively, leaving an intervening sequence of 0 bases. The intended sense of this specimen's time point label: blood from clinic visit 5 months post-surgery; TSC patient then seizure free. Surgery cases with the highest brain T cell transcript signatures were selected for TCR beta chain sequencing of brain tissue and, where available, blood. Before surgery, the patients had been given at least one anti-epileptic drug. The TCR-sequenced patients were children whose drug-resistant epilepsy was caused by tuberous sclerosis complex, focal cortical dysplasia, Rasmussen encephalitis or hemimegalencephaly. The Monarch genomic DNA purification kit was used to extract bulk genomic DNA from unsorted brain tissue and from whole blood.

A note on this clone: This receptor's antigen is unknown. No quality values exist for individual bases; no much larger clone is one base distant.

Sequences were derived from peripheral blood, sampled about 5 months after surgery. The receptor was isolated from a boy under three years old with tuberous sclerosis and intractable seizures. The rearranged segments are TRBV12-3 or TRBV12-4 and TRBJ1-2, with the D gene too uncertain to name. CDR3 region: CASSLDYGYTF. The DNA is as follows: TGTGCCAGCAGTTTAGACTATGGCTACACCTTC.